The 29 T cell receptor beta chains presented below share a single source sample, sequenced in a study of blood T cell repertoires in COVID-19. Sequenced by immunoSEQ multiplex PCR; TCRdb stores in-frame clones only, minus some. The table includes over 130,000 clones, 80% to 90% detected once. Sequencing was performed on peripheral blood. All receptors come from a man aged 55 to 70 with active or convalescent COVID-19.

This chain connects TRBV7-2 to TRBJ2-4; TRBD2 agrees at 7 bases. The CDR3 covers 15 residues. Germline-derived CDR1 and CDR2 are SGHTA and FQGNSA. Trimming at V came to 3 bases and at J to 2 bases, leaving 4 bases not matched to a gene. The CDR3 nucleotides read TGTGCCAGCAGCTTTAGCGGGTTATCCAAAAACATTCAGTACTTC. Protein sequence: CASSFSGLSKNIQYF.

The rearrangement links TRBV6-5 to TRBJ2-3; 9 bases are shared with TRBD2. J lost 5 bases, V lost 4 bases, and 10 bases had no gene match. The CDR3 extends over 16 amino acids. CDR1 and CDR2 from the germline V gene are MNHEY and SVGAGI. CDR3 nucleotide sequence: TGTGCCAGCAGTTGGAGCGGGAGGCAAGGTAGAGATACGCAGTATTTT. Translated, it gives CASSWSGRQGRDTQYF.

The genes are TRBV7-3 and TRBJ2-2; the D gene is possibly TRBD1 (5 bases). This CDR3 comprises 13 residues. Germline V lookup: CDR1 SGHTA, CDR2 FQGTGA. V was trimmed by 8 bases and J by 0 bases, leaving 7 bases between them. The CDR3 DNA follows: TGTGCCAGCCAGACAGCGAACACCGGGGAGCTGTTTTTT. Translated, it gives CASQTANTGELFF.

The gene calls are TRBV3-1 (or the pseudogene TRBV3-2) and TRBJ2-7; 8 bases map to TRBD1. Germline values: CDR1 LGHDT, CDR2 YNNKEL (reference sequence). Losses at the gene ends were 4 bases for V and 6 bases for J; bases not matched to a gene: 8. This CDR3 contains 14 residues. CDR3 sequence: CASSPGTGESEQYF. DNA for the CDR3: TGTGCCAGCAGCCCCGGGACAGGCGAAAGCGAGCAGTACTTC.

The chain combines TRBV11-2 with TRBJ2-5; D may be TRBD1 (5 bases). The CDR3 consists of 14 residues. Looked up from germline, CDR1 is SGHAT and CDR2 is FQNNGV. The V and J ends lost 5 bases and 1 base respectively, with 11 bases between them. The CDR3 nucleotides are TGTGCCAGCAGCCAGGGTGGCGGCCAAGAGACCCAGTACTTC. It yields the protein CASSQGGGQETQYF. Combining the CDR3 with reference TRBV11-2 and TRBJ2-5 gives the whole variable domain EAGVAQSPRYKIIEKRQSVAFWCNPISGHATLYWYQQILGQGPKLLIQFQNNGVVDDSQLPKDRFSAERLKGVDSTLKIQPAKLEDSAVYLCASSQGGGQETQYFGPGTRLLVL.

The J gene is TRBJ1-1, the V gene TRBV5-4; D uncertain. Germline V lookup: CDR1 SGHNT, CDR2 YYREEE (reference sequence). The V and J ends lost 0 bases and 1 base respectively, with 4 bases between them. This CDR3 spans 13 amino acids. The chain's CDR3 is CASSLARNTEAFF. The CDR3 DNA follows: TGTGCCAGCAGCTTGGCTAGGAACACTGAAGCTTTCTTT.

This rearrangement joins TRBV6-5 to TRBJ2-1; the D gene is possibly TRBD2 (6 bases). Germline CDR1 and CDR2: MNHEY and SVGAGI. This CDR3 has 16 amino acids. V was shortened by 0 bases and J by 7 bases, with 16 bases between the two germline ends. The CDR3 here is CASSYSSRGSENEQFF. The CDR3 nucleotides are TGTGCCAGCAGTTACTCGAGTCGGGGGTCGGAAAATGAGCAGTTCTTC.

In nucleotides, the CDR3 is TGCGCCAGCAGCTCATCTTCGGCAGGGAATTCACCCCTCCACTTT. Protein sequence: CASSSSSAGNSPLHF. This chain joins TRBV5-1 and TRBJ1-6; D is possibly TRBD1 (5 bases). The CDR3 consists of 15 residues. Germline CDR1 is SGHRS and CDR2 is YFSETQ. The V end lost 3 bases, the J end lost 7 bases, and 14 bases lay between the germline ends.

CDR3 sequence reads: CASSQIQGGGELFF. The CDR3 nucleotides are TGTGCCAGCAGCCAGATACAGGGCGGCGGGGAGCTGTTTTTT. This chain links TRBV3-1 (or the pseudogene TRBV3-2) with TRBJ2-2; D is perhaps TRBD1 (6 bases). The V end was cut by 3 bases, the J end by 7 bases, with 12 bases between. CDR1 and CDR2 from the germline V gene are LGHDT and YNNKEL (reference sequence). The CDR3 runs to 14 residues.

The chain links TRBV28 to TRBJ1-6; 8 bases line up with TRBD1. This CDR3 has 16 residues. Trimming removed 6 bases from V and 3 bases from J; junction bases left unmatched: 7. Germline lookup yields CDR1 MDHEN and CDR2 SYDVKM. The CDR3 reads CASSSLDRDYNSPLHF. The DNA of the CDR3 is TGTGCCAGCAGCTCCTTGGACAGGGACTATAATTCACCCCTCCACTTT. Using reference TRBV28 and TRBJ1-6 for the parts outside the CDR3, the full variable domain is DVKVTQSSRYLVKRTGEKVFLECVQDMDHENMFWYRQDPGLGLRLIYFSYDVKMKEKGDIPEGYSVSREKKERFSLILESASTNQTSMYLCASSSLDRDYNSPLHFGNGTRLTVT.

The rearrangement uses TRBV19 and TRBJ1-6; D may be TRBD1 (5 bases). The germline V gene encodes CDR1 LNHDA and CDR2 SQIVND (reference sequence). Trimming took 6 bases from V and 7 from J, leaving 13 bases between them. The CDR3 has 14 amino acids. The CDR3 nucleotides read TGTGCCAGTAGGTCCACAGGTGTCAATTCACCCCTCCACTTT. It translates to CASRSTGVNSPLHF.

The chain links TRBV21-1 to TRBJ2-5; the table's D gene call, TRBD2, was not cross checked with the DNA. TRBV21-1 is described as a pseudogene. The CDR3 runs to 15 residues. In DNA form, the CDR3 reads TGTGCCAGCAGCAACGGCCTAGCGGGAGTGGAGACCCAGTACTTC. This sequence encodes CASSNGLAGVETQYF.

The gene calls are TRBV3-1 (or the pseudogene TRBV3-2) and TRBJ2-3; TRBD2 aligns across 12 bases. The CDR3 has 16 residues. The germline V gene has CDR1 LGHDT and CDR2 YNNKEL (reference sequence). Trimming took 4 bases from V and 2 from J; bases not matched to a gene: 4. The DNA for the CDR3 is TGTGCCAGCAGCCCGTGGACTAGCGGGACCACAGATACGCAGTATTTT. This translates into CASSPWTSGTTDTQYF.

The rearrangement uses TRBV4-1 and TRBJ2-5, with TRBD2 identical over 8 bases. Germline assignment: CDR1 MGHRA and CDR2 YSYEKL. This CDR3 has 12 residues. The V and J ends lost 3 bases and 9 bases, in that order; junction bases with no gene match: 3. The CDR3 nucleotides are TGCGCCAGCAGCCACCCGCGGGGGGCCCAGTACTTC. Protein sequence: CASSHPRGAQYF.

The chain couples TRBV9 to TRBJ2-3; 8 bases line up with TRBD2. CDR3 length: 16 residues. Germline CDR1 and CDR2: SGDLS and YYNGEE. V was pared by 3 bases and J by 4 bases, with 10 bases of the junction left unmatched. The CDR3 is CASSGWSGRTADTQYF. CDR3 coding DNA: TGTGCCAGCAGCGGATGGAGCGGGAGAACGGCAGATACGCAGTATTTT.

The chain employs TRBV3-1 (or the pseudogene TRBV3-2) and TRBJ2-2, with D perhaps matching TRBD1 (6 bases). From germline, CDR1 is LGHDT and CDR2 YNNKEL (reference sequence). The CDR3 has 18 amino acids. Trimming cost V 5 bases and J 9 bases, with 28 bases left between them. CDR3 sequence (DNA): TGTGCCAGCAGCTCGAAGAATCAGGGACACACCCCGAGCCGGGAGCTGTTTTTT. Its protein product is CASSSKNQGHTPSRELFF.

In this sample, this clone turned up a few times. V and J are TRBV5-6 and TRBJ1-2; D may be TRBD1 (5 bases). V was shortened by 2 bases and J by 4 bases, with 12 bases between the two germline ends. The CDR3 sequence is 14 residues long. Per the germline V gene, CDR1 is SGHDT and CDR2 is YYEEEE. The CDR3 nucleotides read TGTGCCAGCAGCTTATCAGGGTTTATCTATGGCTACACCTTC. Translated: CASSLSGFIYGYTF.

The chain joins TRBV15 to TRBJ1-5; no clear D gene. The germline V gene has CDR1 LNHNV and CDR2 YYDKDF (reference sequence). V was clipped by 0 bases and J by 6 bases, with 12 bases between them. The CDR3 sequence is 15 residues long. The CDR3 DNA reads as TGTGCCACCAGCAGAGATACAGAGGGTAGTCAGCCCCAGCATTTT. Translating it yields CATSRDTEGSQPQHF.

The chain is built from TRBV7-2 and TRBJ2-7, with D possibly matching TRBD2 (5 bases). V was shortened by 8 bases and J by 6 bases, with 23 bases between the two germline ends. The CDR3 totals 15 residues. The germline CDR1 and CDR2 sequences are SGHTA and FQGNSA. CDR3 protein: CASSRGGGPKGEQYF. In nucleotides, the CDR3 is TGTGCCAGCTCCCGTGGCGGAGGCCCCAAGGGCGAGCAGTACTTC. Combining the CDR3 with reference TRBV7-2 and TRBJ2-7 gives the whole variable domain GAGVSQSPSNKVTEKGKDVELRCDPISGHTALYWYRQSLGQGLEFLIYFQGNSAPDKSGLPSDRFSAERTGGSVSTLTIQRTQQEDSAVYLCASSRGGGPKGEQYFGPGTRLTVT.

The chain is built from TRBV6-5 and TRBJ1-2; D possibly corresponds to TRBD1 (5 bases). Trimming stripped 0 bases from V and 7 bases from J, with 9 bases between. The CDR3 length is 13 residues. Germline assignment: CDR1 MNHEY and CDR2 SVGAGI. The DNA for the CDR3 is TGTGCCAGCAGTTACTCCGGCGGGGGTGGCTACACCTTC. It yields the protein CASSYSGGGGYTF.

The chain couples TRBV11-2 to TRBJ2-6; a possible D gene is TRBD2 (5 bases). This CDR3 is 18 amino acids long. The V and J ends lost 2 bases and 0 bases respectively, with 14 bases between them. Per the germline V gene, CDR1 is SGHAT and CDR2 is FQNNGV. In DNA, the CDR3 is TGTGCCAGCAGCTTAAACGTACAGAGGGTCTCTGGGGCCAACGTCCTGACTTTC. Its translation: CASSLNVQRVSGANVLTF.

The V gene is TRBV27, the J gene TRBJ2-2, with 9 bases identical to TRBD2. Germline values: CDR1 MNHEY, CDR2 SMNVEV (reference sequence). V trimming: 6 bases; J trimming: 6 bases; junction bases outside the gene matches: 5. This CDR3 spans 14 amino acids. The CDR3 loop reads CASSRLAEPGELFF. The CDR3 nucleotides are TGTGCCAGCAGCCGACTAGCGGAGCCCGGGGAGCTGTTTTTT.

This clone was detected only once. The rearrangement links TRBV10-3 to TRBJ2-7; no definite D call. The CDR3 length is 14 residues. Germline loops: CDR1 ENHRY, CDR2 SYGVKD. V gave up 0 bases and J gave up 4 bases, with 10 bases separating them. The CDR3, as DNA: TGTGCCATCAGTGAGTCAACTAACTCTTACGAGCAGTACTTC. It translates to CAISESTNSYEQYF.

V usage is TRBV6-5 and J usage is TRBJ2-7, with D perhaps TRBD1 (5 bases). Trimming took off 5 bases at V and 7 bases at J, with 12 bases between the two ends. This CDR3 has 12 amino acids. The V gene's germline CDR1 is MNHEY and CDR2 SVGAGI. The CDR3 sequence is CASSNQGREQYF. The CDR3 region has the DNA TGTGCCAGCAGTAACCAGGGTCGGGAGCAGTACTTC.

The V gene is TRBV5-1, the J gene TRBJ1-2, with D unresolved. The CDR3 runs to 15 residues. Trimming left V 2 bases short and J 0 bases short, with 11 bases between. The germline V gene has CDR1 SGHRS and CDR2 YFSETQ. In DNA, the CDR3 is TGCGCCAGCAGCTTTGACGGGAAAGCTAACTATGGCTACACCTTC. As protein: CASSFDGKANYGYTF.

V usage is TRBV27 and J usage is TRBJ2-5, with 9 bases identical to TRBD1. CDR1 and CDR2 from the germline V gene are MNHEY and SMNVEV (reference sequence). The V segment lost 0 bases and the J segment 5 bases; nucleotides outside the gene matches: 7. The length of the CDR3 is 16 residues. CDR3 in amino acids: CASSLSGTGFDETQYF. The DNA of the CDR3 is TGTGCCAGCAGTTTATCCGGGACAGGGTTCGACGAGACCCAGTACTTC.

The chain uses TRBV30 and TRBJ1-1, with D unclear. Trimming took off 5 bases at V and 11 bases at J, with 18 bases between the two ends. Looked up from germline, CDR1 is GTSNPN and CDR2 is SVGIG (reference sequence). This CDR3 is built from 12 residues. The CDR3 reads CAWDGGSIGAFF. The DNA of the CDR3 is TGTGCCTGGGATGGAGGGAGTATCGGGGCTTTCTTT.

The chain couples TRBV7-8 to TRBJ2-1, with 7 positions matching TRBD2. Germline CDR1 reads SGHVS; CDR2 reads FQNEAQ. This CDR3 has 15 amino acids. J gave up 0 bases and V 4 bases, and 3 bases lay outside the gene matches. As DNA, the CDR3 is TGTGCCAGCAGCTCGCGGACTAGCTCCTACAATGAGCAGTTCTTC. Translation: CASSSRTSSYNEQFF.

V gene TRBV5-1 combines with J gene TRBJ2-5; 9 bases align to TRBD1. The junction had 8 bases not matched to a gene; V was cut back by 4 bases and J by 4 bases. Germline lookup yields CDR1 SGHRS and CDR2 YFSETQ. The CDR3 has 15 residues. This CDR3 is CASSRTGGIGETQYF. CDR3 DNA: TGCGCCAGCAGCCGCACAGGGGGCATCGGAGAGACCCAGTACTTC.